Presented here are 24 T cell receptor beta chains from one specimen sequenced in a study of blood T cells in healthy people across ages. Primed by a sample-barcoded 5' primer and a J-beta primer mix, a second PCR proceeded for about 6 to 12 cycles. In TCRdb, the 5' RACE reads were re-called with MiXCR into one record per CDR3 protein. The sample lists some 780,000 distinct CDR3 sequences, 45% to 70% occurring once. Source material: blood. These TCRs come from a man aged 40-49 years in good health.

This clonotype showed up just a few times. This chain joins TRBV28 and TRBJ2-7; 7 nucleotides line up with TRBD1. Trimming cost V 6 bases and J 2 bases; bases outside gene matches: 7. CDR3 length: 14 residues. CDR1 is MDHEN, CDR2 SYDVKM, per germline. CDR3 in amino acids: CASRFSGQTYEQYF. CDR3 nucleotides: TGTGCCAGCAGATTCTCGGGACAGACCTACGAGCAGTACTTC.

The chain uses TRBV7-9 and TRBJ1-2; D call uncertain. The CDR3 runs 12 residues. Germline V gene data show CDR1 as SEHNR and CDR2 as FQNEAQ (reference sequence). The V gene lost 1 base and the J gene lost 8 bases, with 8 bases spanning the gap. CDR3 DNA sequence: TGTGCCAGCAGCTTAGAGACCGGGGGCTACACCTTC. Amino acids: CASSLETGGYTF.

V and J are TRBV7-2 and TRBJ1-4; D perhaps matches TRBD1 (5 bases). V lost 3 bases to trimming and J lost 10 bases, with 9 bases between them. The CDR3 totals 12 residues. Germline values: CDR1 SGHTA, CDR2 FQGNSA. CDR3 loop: CASSFGGGKLFF. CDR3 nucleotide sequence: TGTGCCAGCAGCTTCGGGGGTGGAAAACTGTTTTTT.

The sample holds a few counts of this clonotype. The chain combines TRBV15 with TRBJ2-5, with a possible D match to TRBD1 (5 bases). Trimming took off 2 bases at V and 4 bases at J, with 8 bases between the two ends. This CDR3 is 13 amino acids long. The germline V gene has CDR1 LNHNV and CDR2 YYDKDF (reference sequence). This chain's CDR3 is CATSRLQGETQYF. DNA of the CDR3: TGTGCCACCAGCAGACTCCAGGGAGAGACCCAGTACTTC.

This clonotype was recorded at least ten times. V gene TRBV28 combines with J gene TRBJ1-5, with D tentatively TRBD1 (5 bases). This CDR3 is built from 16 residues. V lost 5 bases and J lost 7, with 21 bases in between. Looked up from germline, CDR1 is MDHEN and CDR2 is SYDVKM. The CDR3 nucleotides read TGTGCCAGCAGTCCACGCCTAGCAGGGACGATCCAGCCCCAGCATTTT. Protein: CASSPRLAGTIQPQHF.

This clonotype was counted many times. The DNA for the CDR3 is TGTGCCAGCAGCCAGAGCCGTAACGAGCAGTACTTC. This sequence encodes CASSQSRNEQYF. The V gene is TRBV3-1, the J gene TRBJ2-7, with D hard to call. Germline V gene lookup returns CDR1 LGHDT and CDR2 YNNKEL (reference sequence). The CDR3 consists of 12 residues. Trimming took off 3 bases at V and 5 bases at J, with 8 bases between the two ends.

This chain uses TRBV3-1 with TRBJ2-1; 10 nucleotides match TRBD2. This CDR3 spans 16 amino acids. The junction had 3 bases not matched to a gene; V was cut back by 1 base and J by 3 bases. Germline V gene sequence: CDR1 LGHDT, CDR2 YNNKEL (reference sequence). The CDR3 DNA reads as TGTGCCAGCAGCCAAGGTCTAGCGGGGGTCTACAATGAGCAGTTCTTC. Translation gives CASSQGLAGVYNEQFF.

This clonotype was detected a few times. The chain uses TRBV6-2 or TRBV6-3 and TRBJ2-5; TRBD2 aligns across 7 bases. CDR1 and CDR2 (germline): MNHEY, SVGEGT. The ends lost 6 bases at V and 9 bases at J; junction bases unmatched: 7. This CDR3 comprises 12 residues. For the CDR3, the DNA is TGTGCCAGCAGGGGCGGGAGCGACTCCCAGTACTTC. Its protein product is CASRGGSDSQYF.

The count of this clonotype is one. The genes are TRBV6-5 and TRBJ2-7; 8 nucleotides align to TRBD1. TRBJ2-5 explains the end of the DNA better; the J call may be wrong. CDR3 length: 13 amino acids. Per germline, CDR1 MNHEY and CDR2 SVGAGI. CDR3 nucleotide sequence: TGTGCCAGCAGTTTAGGACAGGGAAAGACCCAGTACTTC. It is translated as CASSLGQGKTQYF.

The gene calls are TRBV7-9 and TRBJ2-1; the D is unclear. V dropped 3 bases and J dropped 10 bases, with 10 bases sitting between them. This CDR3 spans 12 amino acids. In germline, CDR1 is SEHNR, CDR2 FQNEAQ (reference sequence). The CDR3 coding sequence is TGTGCCAGCAGCTTTTTACACGGGGAGCAGTTCTTC. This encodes CASSFLHGEQFF.

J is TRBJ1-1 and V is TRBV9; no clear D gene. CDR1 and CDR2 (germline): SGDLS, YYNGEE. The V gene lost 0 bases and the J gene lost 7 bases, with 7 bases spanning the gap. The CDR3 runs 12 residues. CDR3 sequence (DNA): TGTGCCAGCAGCGTAGCTCCGGGTGAAGCTTTCTTT. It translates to CASSVAPGEAFF. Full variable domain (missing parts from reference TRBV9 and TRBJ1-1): DSGVTQTPKHLITATGQRVTLRCSPRSGDLSVYWYQQSLDQGLQFLIQYYNGEERAKGNILERFSAQQFPDLHSELNLSSLELGDSALYFCASSVAPGEAFFGQGTRLTVV.

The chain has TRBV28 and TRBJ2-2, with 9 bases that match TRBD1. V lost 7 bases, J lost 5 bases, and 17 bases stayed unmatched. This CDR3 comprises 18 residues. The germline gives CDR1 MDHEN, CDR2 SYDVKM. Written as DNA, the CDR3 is TGTGCCAGCAATCCAAAAGGGTGGACAGGGGTAGAGACCGGGGAGCTGTTTTTT. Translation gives CASNPKGWTGVETGELFF.

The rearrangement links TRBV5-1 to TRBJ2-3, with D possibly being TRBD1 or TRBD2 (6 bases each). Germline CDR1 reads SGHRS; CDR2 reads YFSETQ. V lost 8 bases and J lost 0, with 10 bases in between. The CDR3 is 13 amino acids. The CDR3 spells CARGGLSTDTQYF. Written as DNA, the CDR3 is TGCGCCAGGGGGGGCCTAAGCACAGATACGCAGTATTTT.

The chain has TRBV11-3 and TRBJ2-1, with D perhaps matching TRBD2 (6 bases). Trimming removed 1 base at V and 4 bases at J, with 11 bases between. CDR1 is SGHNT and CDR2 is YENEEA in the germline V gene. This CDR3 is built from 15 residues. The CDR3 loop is CASSLAGEQYNEQFF. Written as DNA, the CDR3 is TGTGCCAGCAGCTTAGCGGGAGAGCAATACAATGAGCAGTTCTTC.

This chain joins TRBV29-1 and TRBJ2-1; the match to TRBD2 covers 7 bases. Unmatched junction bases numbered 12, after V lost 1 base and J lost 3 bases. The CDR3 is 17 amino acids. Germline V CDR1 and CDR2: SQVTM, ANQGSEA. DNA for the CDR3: TGCAGCGTTGAAGGGCTAGCGGTAGAATTTAACTACAATGAGCAGTTCTTC. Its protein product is CSVEGLAVEFNYNEQFF.

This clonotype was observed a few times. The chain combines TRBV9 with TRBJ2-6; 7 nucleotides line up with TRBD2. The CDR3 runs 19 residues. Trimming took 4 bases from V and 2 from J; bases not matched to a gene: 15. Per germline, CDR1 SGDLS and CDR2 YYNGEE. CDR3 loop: CASSTQQRGGLAGANVLTF. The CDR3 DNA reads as TGTGCCAGCAGCACACAACAAAGGGGAGGGCTAGCTGGGGCCAACGTCCTGACTTTC.

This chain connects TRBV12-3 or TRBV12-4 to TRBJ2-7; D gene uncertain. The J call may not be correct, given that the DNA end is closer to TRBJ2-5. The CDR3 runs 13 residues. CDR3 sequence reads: CASESGGLETQYF. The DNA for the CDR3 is TGTGCCTCTGAATCGGGCGGTTTGGAGACCCAGTACTTC.

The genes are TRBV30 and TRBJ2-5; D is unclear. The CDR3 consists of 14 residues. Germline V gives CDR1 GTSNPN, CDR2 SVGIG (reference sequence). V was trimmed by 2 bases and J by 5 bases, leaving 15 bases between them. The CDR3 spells CAWSSATGWETQYF. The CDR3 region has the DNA TGTGCCTGGAGTTCGGCTACTGGTTGGGAGACCCAGTACTTC.

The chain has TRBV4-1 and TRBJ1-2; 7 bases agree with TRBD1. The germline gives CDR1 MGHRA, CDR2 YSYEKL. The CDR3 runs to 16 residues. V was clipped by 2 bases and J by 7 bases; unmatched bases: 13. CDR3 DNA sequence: TGCGCCAGCAGCCAAAACCCGACAGGGATAGTGGGTGGCTACACCTTC. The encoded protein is CASSQNPTGIVGGYTF.

CDR3 in DNA: TGTGCCAGCAGCGTACGACACCCGGAAGAGACCCAGTACTTC. This codes for CASSVRHPEETQYF. The rearrangement links TRBV27 to TRBJ2-5; D is uncertain. The germline V gene encodes CDR1 MNHEY and CDR2 SMNVEV (reference sequence). The V and J ends lost 6 bases and 3 bases respectively, with 14 bases between them. The CDR3 extends over 14 amino acids.

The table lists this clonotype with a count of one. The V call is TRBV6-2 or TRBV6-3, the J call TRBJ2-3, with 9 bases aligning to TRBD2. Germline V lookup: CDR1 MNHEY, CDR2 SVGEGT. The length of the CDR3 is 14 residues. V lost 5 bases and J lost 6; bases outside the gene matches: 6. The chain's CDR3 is CASSDIAGVDTQYF. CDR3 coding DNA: TGTGCCAGCAGTGACATAGCGGGAGTGGATACGCAGTATTTT.

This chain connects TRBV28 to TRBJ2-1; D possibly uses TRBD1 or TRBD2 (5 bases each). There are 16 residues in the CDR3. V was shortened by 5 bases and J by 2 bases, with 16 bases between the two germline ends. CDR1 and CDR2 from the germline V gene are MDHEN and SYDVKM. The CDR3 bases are TGTGCCAGCAGTCCATGGGACCCCTTAGCCTACAATGAGCAGTTCTTC. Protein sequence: CASSPWDPLAYNEQFF.

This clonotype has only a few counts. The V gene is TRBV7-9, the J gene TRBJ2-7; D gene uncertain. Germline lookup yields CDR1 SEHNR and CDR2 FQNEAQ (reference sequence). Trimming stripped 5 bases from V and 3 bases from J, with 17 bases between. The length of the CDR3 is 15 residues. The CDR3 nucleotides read TGTGCCAGCAGCAGCGAAGACAAAGTAGACTACGAGCAGTACTTC. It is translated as CASSSEDKVDYEQYF.

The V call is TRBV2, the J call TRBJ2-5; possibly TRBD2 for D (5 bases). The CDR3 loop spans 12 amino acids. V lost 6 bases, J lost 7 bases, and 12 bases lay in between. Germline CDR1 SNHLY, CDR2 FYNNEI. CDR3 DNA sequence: TGTGCCAGCAGGGACTCGGGGAGGACCCAGTACTTC. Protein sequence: CASRDSGRTQYF.